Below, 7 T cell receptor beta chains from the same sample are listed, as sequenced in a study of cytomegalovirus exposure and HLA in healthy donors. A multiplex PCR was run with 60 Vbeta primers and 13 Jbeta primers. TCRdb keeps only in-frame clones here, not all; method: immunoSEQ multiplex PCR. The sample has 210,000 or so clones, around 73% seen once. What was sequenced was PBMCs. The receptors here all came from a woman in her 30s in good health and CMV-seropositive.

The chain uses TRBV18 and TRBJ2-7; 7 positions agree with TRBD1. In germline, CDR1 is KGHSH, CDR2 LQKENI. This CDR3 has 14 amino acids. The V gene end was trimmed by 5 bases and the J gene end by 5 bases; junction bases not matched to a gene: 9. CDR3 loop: CASSLTGQRDEQYF. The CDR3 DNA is TGTGCCAGCTCATTGACAGGGCAAAGAGACGAGCAGTACTTC.

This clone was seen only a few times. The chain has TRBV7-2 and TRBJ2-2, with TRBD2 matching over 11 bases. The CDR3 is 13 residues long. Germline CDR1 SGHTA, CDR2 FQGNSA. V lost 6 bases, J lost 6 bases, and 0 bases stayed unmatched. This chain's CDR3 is CASRGLAAGELFF. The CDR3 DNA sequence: TGTGCCAGCAGGGGACTAGCGGCCGGGGAGCTGTTTTTT.

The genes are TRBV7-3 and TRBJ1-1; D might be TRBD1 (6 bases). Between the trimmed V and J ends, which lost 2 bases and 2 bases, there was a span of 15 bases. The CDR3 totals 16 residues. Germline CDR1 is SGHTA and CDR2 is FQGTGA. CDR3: CASSLDGATGNTEAFF. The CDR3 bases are TGTGCCAGCAGCTTAGATGGGGCGACAGGAAACACTGAAGCTTTCTTT.

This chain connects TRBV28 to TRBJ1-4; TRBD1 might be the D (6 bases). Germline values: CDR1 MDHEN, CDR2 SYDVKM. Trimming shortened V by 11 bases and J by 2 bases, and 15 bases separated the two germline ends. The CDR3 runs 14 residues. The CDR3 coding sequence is TGTGCCTGCAACCCGGGGGGCACTAATGAAAAACTGTTTTTT. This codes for CACNPGGTNEKLFF.

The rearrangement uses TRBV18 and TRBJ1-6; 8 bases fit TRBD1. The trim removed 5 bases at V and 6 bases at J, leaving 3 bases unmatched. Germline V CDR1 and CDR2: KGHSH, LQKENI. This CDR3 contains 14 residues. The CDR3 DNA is TGTGCCAGCTCAACCGGACAGGGTAATTCACCCCTCCACTTT. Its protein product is CASSTGQGNSPLHF.

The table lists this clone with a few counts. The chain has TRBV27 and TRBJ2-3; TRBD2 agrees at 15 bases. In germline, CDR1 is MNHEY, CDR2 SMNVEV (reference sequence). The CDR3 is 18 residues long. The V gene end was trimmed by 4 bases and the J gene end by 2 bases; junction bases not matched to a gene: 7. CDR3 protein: CASSSRTSGREITDTQYF. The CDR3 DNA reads TGTGCCAGCAGTTCTAGGACTAGCGGGAGGGAAATCACAGATACGCAGTATTTT.

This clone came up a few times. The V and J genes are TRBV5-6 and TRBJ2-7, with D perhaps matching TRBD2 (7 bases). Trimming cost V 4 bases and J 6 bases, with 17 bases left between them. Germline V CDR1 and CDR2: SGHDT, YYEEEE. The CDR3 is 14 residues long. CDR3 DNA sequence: TGTGCCAGCAGCCCCCGGGGGGCCCGGGGCGAGCAGTACTTC. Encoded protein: CASSPRGARGEQYF. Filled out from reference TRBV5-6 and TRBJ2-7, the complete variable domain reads DAGVTQSPTHLIKTRGQQVTLRCSPKSGHDTVSWYQQALGQGPQFIFQYYEEEERQRGNFPDRFSGHQFPNYSSELNVNALLLGDSALYLCASSPRGARGEQYFGPGTRLTVT.